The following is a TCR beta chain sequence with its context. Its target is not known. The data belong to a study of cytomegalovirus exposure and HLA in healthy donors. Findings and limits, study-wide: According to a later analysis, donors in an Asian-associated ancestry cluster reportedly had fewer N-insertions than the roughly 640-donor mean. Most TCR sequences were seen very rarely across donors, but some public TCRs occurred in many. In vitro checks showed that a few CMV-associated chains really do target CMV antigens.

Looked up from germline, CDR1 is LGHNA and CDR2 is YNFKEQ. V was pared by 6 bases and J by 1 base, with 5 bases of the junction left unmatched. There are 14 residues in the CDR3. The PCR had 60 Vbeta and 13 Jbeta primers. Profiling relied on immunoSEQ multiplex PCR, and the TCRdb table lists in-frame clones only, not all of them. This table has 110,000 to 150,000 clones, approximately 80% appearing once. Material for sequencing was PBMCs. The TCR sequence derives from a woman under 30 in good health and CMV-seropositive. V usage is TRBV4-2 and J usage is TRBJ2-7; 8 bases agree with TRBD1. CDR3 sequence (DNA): TGTGCCAGCAGACCTGGACAGGGTTCCTACGAGCAGTACTTC. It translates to CASRPGQGSYEQYF.